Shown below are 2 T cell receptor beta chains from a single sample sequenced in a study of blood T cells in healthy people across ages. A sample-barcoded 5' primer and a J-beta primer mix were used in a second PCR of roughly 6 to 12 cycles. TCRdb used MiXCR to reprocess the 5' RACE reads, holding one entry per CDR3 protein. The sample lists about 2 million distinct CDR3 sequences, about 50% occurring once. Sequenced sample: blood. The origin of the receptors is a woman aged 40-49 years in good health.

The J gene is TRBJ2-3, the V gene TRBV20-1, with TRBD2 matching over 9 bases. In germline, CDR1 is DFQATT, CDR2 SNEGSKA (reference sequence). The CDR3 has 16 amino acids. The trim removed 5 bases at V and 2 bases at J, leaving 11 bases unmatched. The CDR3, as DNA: TGCAGTGCTCACAGCTCTCTAGCGGGGTACACAGATACGCAGTATTTT. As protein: CSAHSSLAGYTDTQYF.

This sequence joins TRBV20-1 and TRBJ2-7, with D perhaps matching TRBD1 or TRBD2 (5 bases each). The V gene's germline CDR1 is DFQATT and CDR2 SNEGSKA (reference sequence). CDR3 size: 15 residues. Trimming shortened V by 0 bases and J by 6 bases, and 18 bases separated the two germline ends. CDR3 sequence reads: CSARDGPQRDGEQYF. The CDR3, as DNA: TGCAGTGCTAGAGACGGCCCTCAAAGGGACGGCGAGCAGTACTTC.